These 17 T cell receptor beta chains share one sample of origin, sequenced in a study of blood T cell repertoires in COVID-19. The assay was immunoSEQ multiplex PCR, and TCRdb's table has in-frame clones only and misses some. The sample yields about 120,000 clones, about 85% seen once. What was sequenced was peripheral blood. These receptors were taken from an elderly man with active or convalescent COVID-19.

The V call is TRBV9, the J call TRBJ2-2, with D possibly being TRBD2 (6 bases). The V gene's germline CDR1 is SGDLS and CDR2 YYNGEE. The CDR3 consists of 13 residues. V lost 4 bases to trimming and J lost 7 bases, with 11 bases between them. Here the CDR3 reads CASSPRGSGELFF. The CDR3 bases are TGTGCCAGCAGCCCCCGGGGGAGCGGGGAGCTGTTTTTT.

V and J are TRBV7-2 and TRBJ2-1; D is perhaps TRBD2 (5 bases). The CDR3 runs 15 residues. The ends were cut back, 5 bases at V and 3 bases at J, with 14 bases in the middle. Germline V lookup: CDR1 SGHTA, CDR2 FQGNSA. The CDR3 coding sequence is TGTGCCAGCAGCCCGACCAACGGAGGCTACAATGAGCAGTTCTTC. Its protein product is CASSPTNGGYNEQFF.

V is TRBV5-4 and J is TRBJ2-4; 7 positions agree with TRBD1. Germline V CDR1 and CDR2: SGHNT, YYREEE (reference sequence). Trimming cost V 4 bases and J 5 bases; bases outside gene matches: 6. The CDR3 covers 14 residues. The CDR3 DNA follows: TGTGCCAGCAGCGGTACAGGGGCCGAAAACATTCAGTACTTC. Translated: CASSGTGAENIQYF.

The chain combines TRBV2 with TRBJ2-7; 8 bases map to TRBD1. V was pared by 6 bases and J by 4 bases, with 11 bases of the junction left unmatched. Per the germline V gene, CDR1 is SNHLY and CDR2 is FYNNEI. The CDR3 totals 15 residues. The CDR3 DNA follows: TGTGCCAGCAGCCTTGACAGGGGCTATCCATACGAGCAGTACTTC. Translated, it gives CASSLDRGYPYEQYF.

The chain joins TRBV7-2 to TRBJ1-2, with a weak D call TRBD1 (6 bases). From germline, CDR1 is SGHTA and CDR2 FQGNSA. V dropped 3 bases and J dropped 2 bases, with 10 bases sitting between them. The CDR3 loop spans 14 amino acids. In DNA, the CDR3 is TGTGCCAGCAGCTTGCAGGGGACCAACTATGGCTACACCTTC. Translated, it gives CASSLQGTNYGYTF.

This rearrangement joins TRBV9 to TRBJ2-7; 7 nucleotides match TRBD1. Germline loops: CDR1 SGDLS, CDR2 YYNGEE. Trimming cost V 4 bases and J 5 bases; bases outside gene matches: 9. The CDR3 covers 14 residues. The CDR3, as DNA: TGTGCCAGCAGCACAACGACAGGGACCCACGAGCAGTACTTC. This gives the protein CASSTTTGTHEQYF.

The chain combines TRBV5-6 with TRBJ2-4, with D possibly being TRBD1 (7 bases). The CDR3 is 17 amino acids. Between the trimmed V and J ends, which lost 2 bases and 0 bases, there was a span of 15 bases. Germline-derived CDR1 and CDR2 are SGHDT and YYEEEE. The DNA of the CDR3 is TGTGCCAGCAGCTTACTTAGACAGGGACTAGCCAAAAACATTCAGTACTTC. Amino acid sequence: CASSLLRQGLAKNIQYF.

The rearrangement uses TRBV15 and TRBJ2-1, with TRBD2 identical over 8 bases. Per the germline V gene, CDR1 is LNHNV and CDR2 is YYDKDF (reference sequence). The CDR3 runs 16 residues. V lost 0 bases, J lost 0 bases, and 1 base stayed unmatched. CDR3 in amino acids: CATSRDSGSSYNEQFF. DNA of the CDR3: TGTGCCACCAGCAGAGACAGCGGGAGCTCCTACAATGAGCAGTTCTTC.

CDR3 region: CASSPGQVGDEKLFF. The CDR3 nucleotides are TGTGCCAGCAGCCCCGGACAGGTTGGGGATGAAAAACTGTTTTTT. This chain links TRBV4-2 with TRBJ1-4, with 7 bases lining up with TRBD1. The CDR3 is 15 residues long. Germline V gene lookup returns CDR1 LGHNA and CDR2 YNFKEQ. V was pared by 4 bases and J by 6 bases, with 8 bases of the junction left unmatched.

This clone was picked up one time. CDR3 nucleotides: TGTGCCAGCAGCCGAGCGGGCGGGATCTCTGGAAACACCATATATTTT. Amino acids: CASSRAGGISGNTIYF. The chain uses TRBV7-8 and TRBJ1-3; D is ambiguous. From germline, CDR1 is SGHVS and CDR2 FQNEAQ. This CDR3 spans 16 amino acids. V was pared by 5 bases and J by 0 bases, with 14 bases between.

CDR3 coding DNA: TGTGCCTGGAGTGTACCCCAGGGGCAGGTGAACACTGAAGCTTTCTTT. It encodes CAWSVPQGQVNTEAFF. The chain recombines TRBV30 with TRBJ1-1; D might be TRBD1 (6 bases). Deletions cut 0 bases from V and 0 bases from J, with 14 bases between. This CDR3 spans 16 amino acids. The germline V gene has CDR1 GTSNPN and CDR2 SVGIG (reference sequence).

The chain recombines TRBV14 with TRBJ1-6, with unresolved D. This CDR3 spans 12 amino acids. Germline V gene data show CDR1 as SGHDN and CDR2 as FVKESK. Trimming removed 0 bases from V and 10 bases from J, with 4 bases in between. CDR3 sequence (DNA): TGTGCCAGCAGCCAAGATCGGTCACCCCTCCACTTT. Its protein is CASSQDRSPLHF.

The gene calls are TRBV12-3 or TRBV12-4 and TRBJ1-1; D is perhaps TRBD1 (6 bases). The CDR3 is 11 residues long. Trimming took off 3 bases at V and 7 bases at J, with 6 bases between the two ends. The CDR3, as DNA: TGTGCCAGCAGTTTGACAGGTGAAGCTTTCTTT. Translating gives CASSLTGEAFF.

CDR3 region: CASSPSGVRAGELFF. The CDR3 region has the DNA TGTGCCAGCAGCCCGTCCGGGGTAAGGGCCGGGGAGCTGTTTTTT. The chain has TRBV3-1 (or the pseudogene TRBV3-2) and TRBJ2-2, with a tentative D call TRBD2 (5 bases). CDR1 LGHDT and CDR2 YNNKEL come from the germline V gene (reference sequence). V lost 4 bases and J 6 bases, leaving 15 bases between the germline ends. The CDR3 length is 15 residues.

The chain links TRBV2 to TRBJ2-2; TRBD2 matches at 8 bases. Germline V gene data show CDR1 as SNHLY and CDR2 as FYNNEI. This CDR3 is 14 amino acids long. V lost 8 bases and J lost 4; bases outside the gene matches: 6. The CDR3 sequence is CASWRGAGTGELFF. DNA of the CDR3: TGTGCCAGCTGGCGGGGGGCGGGCACCGGGGAGCTGTTTTTT.

The table lists this clone with a few counts. This rearrangement joins TRBV7-9 to TRBJ1-1; D gene uncertain. Germline loops: CDR1 SEHNR, CDR2 FQNEAQ (reference sequence). This CDR3 comprises 15 residues. V was trimmed by 1 base and J by 3 bases, leaving 12 bases between them. CDR3 in amino acids: CASSLGMKEDTEAFF. DNA for the CDR3: TGTGCCAGCAGCTTAGGGATGAAGGAGGACACTGAAGCTTTCTTT. The full variable domain, its missing parts supplied by reference TRBV7-9 and TRBJ1-1, is DTGVSQNPRHKITKRGQNVTFRCDPISEHNRLYWYRQTLGQGPEFLTYFQNEAQLEKSRLLSDRFSAERPKGSFSTLEIQRTEQGDSAMYLCASSLGMKEDTEAFFGQGTRLTVV.

The genes are TRBV10-1 and TRBJ1-5, with D possibly TRBD1 on 6 matching bases. This CDR3 spans 17 amino acids. Between the trimmed V and J ends, which lost 0 bases and 1 base, there was a span of 13 bases. CDR1 and CDR2 (germline): WNHNN, SYGVQD (reference sequence). The CDR3 DNA reads TGCGCCAGCAGTGAGTCCCCTACAGGGAAGAGCAATCAGCCCCAGCATTTT. Amino acids: CASSESPTGKSNQPQHF.